The 11 T cell receptor beta chains listed next were all sequenced from one sample in a study of shared clonotypes between healthy human individuals. CD45RO-negative, CCR7-selected cells formed the naive CD8 fraction, which excluded terminally differentiated effector memory CD45RA+ cells. Method: immunoSEQ multiplex PCR; TCRdb's copy keeps in-frame clones and lacks some. The data contain 1.5 million to 2.5 million clones, approximately 94% of them singletons. Sequenced material: naive CD8+ T cells sorted from blood. These receptors originate from a man aged 18 to 30 in good health.

The CDR3, as DNA: TGTGCCAGCAGTGAAGTCCCGGGAGGCACTGAAGCTTTCTTT. Encoded protein: CASSEVPGGTEAFF. The J gene is TRBJ1-1, the V gene TRBV2; D unresolved. V gave up 1 base and J gave up 4 bases, with 10 bases separating them. Per germline, CDR1 SNHLY and CDR2 FYNNEI. This CDR3 contains 14 residues.

The V gene is TRBV5-6, the J gene TRBJ2-7, with D maybe TRBD1 (5 bases). The CDR3 has 15 residues. The V gene's germline CDR1 is SGHDT and CDR2 YYEEEE. Trimming removed 3 bases from V and 0 bases from J, with 13 bases in between. CDR3 sequence (DNA): TGTGCCAGCAGCTCGCCAGGGCACCTCTCCTACGAGCAGTACTTC. Translating gives CASSSPGHLSYEQYF.

This clone appeared a single time. The gene calls are TRBV4-1 and TRBJ2-7; perhaps TRBD1 as D (6 bases). This CDR3 region has 16 residues. Germline V gene sequence: CDR1 MGHRA, CDR2 YSYEKL. V lost 3 bases and J lost 2, with 17 bases in between. The CDR3 sequence is CASSHTPGQLAYEQYF. CDR3 nucleotides: TGCGCCAGCAGCCATACTCCGGGACAACTCGCCTACGAGCAGTACTTC.

The genes are TRBV11-2 and TRBJ2-5; 10 nucleotides agree with TRBD2. This CDR3 has 16 residues. The V gene end was trimmed by 1 base and the J gene end by 5 bases; junction bases not matched to a gene: 7. Germline loops: CDR1 SGHAT, CDR2 FQNNGV. CDR3 in amino acids: CASSLAGLALGETQYF. CDR3 nucleotides: TGTGCCAGCAGCTTAGCGGGACTAGCGTTGGGGGAGACCCAGTACTTC.

The chain joins TRBV5-1 to TRBJ2-5; TRBD1 is a possible D gene (6 bases). CDR1 and CDR2 from the germline V gene are SGHRS and YFSETQ. The CDR3 runs 15 residues. V was cut by 1 base and J by 5 bases, with 15 bases left in between. The chain's CDR3 is CASSLTYGQGETQYF. CDR3 sequence (DNA): TGCGCCAGCAGCTTGACTTACGGCCAGGGGGAGACCCAGTACTTC.

This rearrangement joins TRBV2 to TRBJ2-2; maybe TRBD2 (6 bases). The CDR3 sequence is 16 residues long. Germline V CDR1 and CDR2: SNHLY, FYNNEI. The V end was cut by 3 bases, the J end by 10 bases, with 21 bases between. The CDR3 nucleotides are TGTGCCAGCAGTGATCGTGGGAGGAGTGGAGGAGAGGAGCTGTTTTTT. The encoded protein is CASSDRGRSGGEELFF.

This clone was recorded once. The chain recombines TRBV20-1 with TRBJ1-2, with D possibly matching TRBD1 (5 bases). This CDR3 is built from 10 residues. The V gene's germline CDR1 is DFQATT and CDR2 SNEGSKA (reference sequence). DNA of the CDR3: TGCACCCCGGAGGGGTATGGCTACACCTTC. As protein: CTPEGYGYTF.

This clone has just one count. The rearrangement uses TRBV30 and TRBJ1-5; 7 bases match TRBD1. J was trimmed by 7 bases and V by 1 base; bases with no gene match: 7. CDR3 length equals 14 residues. The germline gives CDR1 GTSNPN, CDR2 SVGIG (reference sequence). The CDR3 loop reads CAWSGQGIGQPQHF. CDR3 in DNA: TGTGCCTGGAGTGGACAGGGAATAGGGCAGCCCCAGCATTTT. Full variable domain (missing parts from reference TRBV30 and TRBJ1-5): SQTIHQWPATLVQPVGSPLSLECTVEGTSNPNLYWYRQAAGRGLQLLFYSVGIGQISSEVPQNLSASRPQDRQFILSSKKLLLSDSGFYLCAWSGQGIGQPQHFGDGTRLSIL.

This chain joins TRBV5-6 and TRBJ2-7; tentatively, D is TRBD1 (6 bases). CDR3 length equals 14 residues. Trimming took off 2 bases at V and 5 bases at J, with 14 bases between the two ends. Germline V gene sequence: CDR1 SGHDT, CDR2 YYEEEE. CDR3 amino acids: CASSLQGFRDEQYF. CDR3 bases: TGTGCCAGCAGCTTACAGGGCTTTCGGGACGAGCAGTACTTC.

The V gene is TRBV11-2, the J gene TRBJ2-7; D call uncertain. The CDR3 is 11 residues long. The V and J ends lost 4 bases and 9 bases respectively, with 10 bases between them. Looked up from germline, CDR1 is SGHAT and CDR2 is FQNNGV. The CDR3 DNA sequence: TGTGCCAGCAGCTCCCCGGAAGGGCAGTACTTC. This codes for CASSSPEGQYF.

The V and J genes are TRBV11-2 and TRBJ2-2; TRBD2 is a possible D gene (6 bases). V shed 5 bases and J shed 4 bases, with 17 bases lying between them. The V gene's germline CDR1 is SGHAT and CDR2 FQNNGV. The CDR3 covers 16 residues. This chain's CDR3 is CASSPTRGSRTGELFF. The CDR3 DNA sequence: TGTGCCAGCAGCCCCACCCGGGGGTCCCGCACCGGGGAGCTGTTTTTT.